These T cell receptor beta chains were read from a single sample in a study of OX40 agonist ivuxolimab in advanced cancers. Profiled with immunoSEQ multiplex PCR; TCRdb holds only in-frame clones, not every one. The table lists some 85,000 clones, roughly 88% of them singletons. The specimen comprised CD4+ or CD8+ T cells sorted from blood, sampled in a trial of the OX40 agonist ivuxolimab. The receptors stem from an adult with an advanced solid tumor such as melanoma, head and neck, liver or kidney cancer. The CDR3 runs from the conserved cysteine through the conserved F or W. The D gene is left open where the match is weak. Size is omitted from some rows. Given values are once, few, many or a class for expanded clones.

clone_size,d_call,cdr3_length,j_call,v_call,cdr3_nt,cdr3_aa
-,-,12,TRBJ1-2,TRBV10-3,TGTGCCATATCAGGGGACTCATTGGGCTACACCTTC,CAISGDSLGYTF
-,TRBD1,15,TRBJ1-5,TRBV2,TGTGCCAGCCAGGGGGACCCGGGGGGCAATCAGCCCCAGCATTTT,CASQGDPGGNQPQHF
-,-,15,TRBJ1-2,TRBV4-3,TGCGCCAGCAGCCAAGATCTGGGAGGGGACTATGGCTACACCTTC,CASSQDLGGDYGYTF
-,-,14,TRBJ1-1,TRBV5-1,TGCGCCAGCAGCTCCCAGGGGTCGAGCACTGAAGCTTTCTTT,CASSSQGSSTEAFF
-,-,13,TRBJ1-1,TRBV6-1,TGTGCCAGCAGGTGGGACCTCAACACTGAAGCTTTCTTT,CASRWDLNTEAFF
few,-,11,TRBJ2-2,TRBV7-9,TGTGCCAGCAGCTATACCGGGGAGCTGTTTTTT,CASSYTGELFF
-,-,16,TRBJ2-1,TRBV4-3,TGCGCCAGCAGCCAAAAATATGGCGGGGCCTACAATGAGCAGTTCTTC,CASSQKYGGAYNEQFF
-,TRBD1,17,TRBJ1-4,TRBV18,TGTGCCAGCTCTCTTATGGACAGGGAGGCGACTAATGAAAAACTGTTTTTT,CASSLMDREATNEKLFF
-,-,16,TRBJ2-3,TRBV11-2,TGTGCCAGCAGCTTAGAGTTAAGGGGTGGCACAGATACGCAGTATTTT,CASSLELRGGTDTQYF
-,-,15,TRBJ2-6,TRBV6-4,TGTGCCAGCAGCCTCAGTTCCTCTGGGGCCAACGTCCTGACTTTC,CASSLSSSGANVLTF
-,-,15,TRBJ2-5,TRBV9,TGTGCCAGCAGCGTAGCAACCGAGGGGGGAGAGACCCAGTACTTC,CASSVATEGGETQYF
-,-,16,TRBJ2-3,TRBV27,TGTGCCAGCAGTAGAATTTTGGGGGTTGCCACAGATACGCAGTATTTT,CASSRILGVATDTQYF
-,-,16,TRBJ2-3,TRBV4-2,TGTGCCAGCAGCCAAGCCTTCAGGGGCAGCACAGATACGCAGTATTTT,CASSQAFRGSTDTQYF
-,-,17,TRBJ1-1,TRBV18,TGTGCCAGCCCAACCACCCGCGCAGGGTCTGTGAACACTGAAGCTTTCTTT,CASPTTRAGSVNTEAFF
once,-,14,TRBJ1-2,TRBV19,TGTGCCAGTAGTTGGGCATCCAGGGCAGGTGGCTACACCTTC,CASSWASRAGGYTF
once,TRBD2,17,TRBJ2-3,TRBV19,TGTGCCAGTAAGGAGACTAGCGGGGGGAGACTCACAGATACGCAGTATTTT,CASKETSGGRLTDTQYF
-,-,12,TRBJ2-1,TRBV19,TGTGCCAGTAGTCTTGCCGAGAATGAGCAGTTCTTC,CASSLAENEQFF
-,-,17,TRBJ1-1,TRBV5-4,TGTGCCAGCAGCTTGGGAGGGTCAGGCCCTATGAACACTGAAGCTTTCTTT,CASSLGGSGPMNTEAFF
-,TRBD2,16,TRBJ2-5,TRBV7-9,TGTGCCAGCAGCGCAATAGCGGGGGGGATAAAAGAGACCCAGTACTTC,CASSAIAGGIKETQYF
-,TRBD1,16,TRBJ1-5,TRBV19,TGTGCCAGTAGTATTTTCGGACAGGGACTGAATCAGCCCCAGCATTTT,CASSIFGQGLNQPQHF
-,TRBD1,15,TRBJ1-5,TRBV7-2,TGTGCCAGCAGCTTAGGAGGGACAGGGGCCCAGCCCCAGCATTTT,CASSLGGTGAQPQHF
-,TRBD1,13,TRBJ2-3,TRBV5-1,TGCGCCAGCAGGACAGGGGGGAGTCATACGCAGTATTTT,CASRTGGSHTQYF
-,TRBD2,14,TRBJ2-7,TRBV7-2,TGTGCCAGCGGCGGGGGGCGAAGCTCCTACGAGCAGTACTTC,CASGGGRSSYEQYF
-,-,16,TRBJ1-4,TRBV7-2,TGTGCCAGCAGCCCCCTTGGGGGGGTGGCTAATGAAAAACTGTTTTTT,CASSPLGGVANEKLFF
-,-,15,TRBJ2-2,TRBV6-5,TGTGCCAGCAGTTTTGGCAGAGTTTTCACCGGGGAGCTGTTTTTT,CASSFGRVFTGELFF
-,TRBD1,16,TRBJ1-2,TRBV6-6,TGTGCCAGCAGTTCCCGGGACAGGGCCCCTTTGGGTGGCTACACCTTC,CASSSRDRAPLGGYTF
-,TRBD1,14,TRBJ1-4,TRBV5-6,TGTGCCAGCCGACGGACAGGGGGCCCTTTCGAACTGTTTTTT,CASRRTGGPFELFF
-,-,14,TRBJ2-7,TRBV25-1,TGTGCCAGCAGTGAAGGAGGGGCCTCCTACGAGCAGTACTTC,CASSEGGASYEQYF
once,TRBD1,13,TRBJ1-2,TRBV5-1,TGCGCCAGCAGCTCGGGACAGGGTAATGGCTACACCTTC,CASSSGQGNGYTF
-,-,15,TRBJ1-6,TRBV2,TGTGCCAGCAGTGTGGGGGCAACGAATAATTCACCCCTCCACTTT,CASSVGATNNSPLHF
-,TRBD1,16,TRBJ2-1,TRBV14,TGTGCCAGCAGCCAATTCGGGACAGGGGACTACAATGAGCAGTTCTTC,CASSQFGTGDYNEQFF
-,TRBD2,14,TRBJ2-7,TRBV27,TGTGCCAGCAGTTTGCTAGCGGGGGGTCCCGAGCAGTACTTC,CASSLLAGGPEQYF
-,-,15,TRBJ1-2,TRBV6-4,TGTGCCAGCAGTGAGAAATCGTATGGTAACTATGGCTACACCTTC,CASSEKSYGNYGYTF
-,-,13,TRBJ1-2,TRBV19,TGTGCCAGTAGTCCGGGACAACTGACAAGCTACACCTTC,CASSPGQLTSYTF
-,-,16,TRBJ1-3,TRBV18,TGTGCCGGCTCATCAGGACCTCTGAGCTCTGGAAACACCATATATTTT,CAGSSGPLSSGNTIYF
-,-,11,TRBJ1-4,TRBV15,TGTGCCACCAGCAGAGAAGACGTACTGTTTTTT,CATSREDVLFF
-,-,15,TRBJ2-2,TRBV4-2,TGTGCCAGCAGCCAGAAGGCCAGGTGGACCGGGGAGCTGTTTTTT,CASSQKARWTGELFF
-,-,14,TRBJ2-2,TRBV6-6,TGTGCCAGCAGTTACGAGTTAGGGACCGGGGAGCTGTTTTTT,CASSYELGTGELFF
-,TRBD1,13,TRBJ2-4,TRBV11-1,TGTGCCAGCAGCCCCCGACAGGGGGGCATTCAGTACTTC,CASSPRQGGIQYF
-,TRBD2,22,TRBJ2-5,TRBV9,TGTGCCAGCAGCGTAGGGGCCCCGGGACTAGCGGGGGGCCGAAGGAACCGTGAGACCCAGTACTTC,CASSVGAPGLAGGRRNRETQYF
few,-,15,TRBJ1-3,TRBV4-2,TGTGCCAGCAGCCGTCCTGGCCAGGCTGGAAACACCATATATTTT,CASSRPGQAGNTIYF
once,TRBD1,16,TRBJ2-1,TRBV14,TGTGCCAGCAGCCAAAGGGGGACAGGAGCCTACAATGAGCAGTTCTTC,CASSQRGTGAYNEQFF
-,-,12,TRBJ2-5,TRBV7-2,TGTGCCAGCAGCTTAAACGTTCCGCCCCAGTACTTC,CASSLNVPPQYF
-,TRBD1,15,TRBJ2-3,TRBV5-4,TGTGCCAGCAGCTTTACCGGGACAGTCACAGATACGCAGTATTTT,CASSFTGTVTDTQYF
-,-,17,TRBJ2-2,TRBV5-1,TGCGCCAGCAGCTTGCTCCCCCCGGGCGCGAACACCGGGGAGCTGTTTTTT,CASSLLPPGANTGELFF
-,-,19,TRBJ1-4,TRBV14,TGTGCCAGCAGCCTGCGAAGAGGGACAACCCTTGCAACTAATGAAAAACTGTTTTTT,CASSLRRGTTLATNEKLFF
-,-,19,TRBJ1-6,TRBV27,TGTGCCAGCAGTTTCCTGGTACGGGGTGGGAGCTCCTATAATTCACCCCTCCACTTT,CASSFLVRGGSSYNSPLHF
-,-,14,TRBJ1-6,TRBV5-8,TGTGCCAGCAGCTTTGCAGGGACAAATTCACCCCTCCACTTT,CASSFAGTNSPLHF
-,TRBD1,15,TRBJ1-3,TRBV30,TGTGCCTGGACGCCCCCGACAGGGCTGGGAAACACCATATATTTT,CAWTPPTGLGNTIYF
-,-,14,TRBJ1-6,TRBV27,TGTGCCAGCAGTTTCGAAGGGGCTAATTCACCCCTCCACTTT,CASSFEGANSPLHF
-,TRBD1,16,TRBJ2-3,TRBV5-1,TGCGCCAGCAGCAAAGACAGGGGCTTTGGCACAGATACGCAGTATTTT,CASSKDRGFGTDTQYF
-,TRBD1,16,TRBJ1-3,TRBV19,TGTGCCACAAGGATAACAGGGGTCCTCTCTGGAAACACCATATATTTT,CATRITGVLSGNTIYF
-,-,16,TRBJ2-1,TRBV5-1,TGCGCCAGCAGCTTGGCCGTGGGGAGGTCCTACAATGAGCAGTTCTTC,CASSLAVGRSYNEQFF
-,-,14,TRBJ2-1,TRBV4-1,TGCGCCAGCAGCCAAGAAGGGTTGGGAAATGAGCAGTTCTTC,CASSQEGLGNEQFF
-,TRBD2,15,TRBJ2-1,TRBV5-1,TGCGCCTGCAATAGCGGGGGAAGCTCCTACAATGAGCAGTTCTTC,CACNSGGSSYNEQFF